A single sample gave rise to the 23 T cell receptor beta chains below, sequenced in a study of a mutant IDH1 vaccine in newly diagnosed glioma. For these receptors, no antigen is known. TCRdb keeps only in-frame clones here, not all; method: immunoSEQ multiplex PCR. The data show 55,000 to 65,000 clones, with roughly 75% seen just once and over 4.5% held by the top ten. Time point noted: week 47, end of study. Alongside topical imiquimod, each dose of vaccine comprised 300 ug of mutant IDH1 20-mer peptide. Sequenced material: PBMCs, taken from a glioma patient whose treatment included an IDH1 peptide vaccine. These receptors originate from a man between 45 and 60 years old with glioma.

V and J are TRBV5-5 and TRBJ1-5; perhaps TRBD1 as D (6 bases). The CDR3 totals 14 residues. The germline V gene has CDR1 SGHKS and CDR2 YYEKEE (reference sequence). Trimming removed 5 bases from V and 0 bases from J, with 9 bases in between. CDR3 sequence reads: CASSRTVSNQPQHF. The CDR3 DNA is TGTGCCAGCAGTCGGACAGTTAGCAATCAGCCCCAGCATTTT.

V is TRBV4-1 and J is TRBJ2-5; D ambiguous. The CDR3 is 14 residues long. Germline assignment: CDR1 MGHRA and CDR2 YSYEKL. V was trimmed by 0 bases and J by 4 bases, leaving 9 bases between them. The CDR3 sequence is CASSQDARSETQYF. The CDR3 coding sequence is TGCGCCAGCAGCCAAGACGCTAGATCAGAGACCCAGTACTTC.

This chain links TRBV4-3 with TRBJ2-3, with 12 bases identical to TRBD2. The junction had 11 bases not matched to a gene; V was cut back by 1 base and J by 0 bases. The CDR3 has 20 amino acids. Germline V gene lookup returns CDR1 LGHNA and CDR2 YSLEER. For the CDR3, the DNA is TGCGCCAGCAGCCAAGTGGCTAGCGGGGGGGCCGAAATTAGCACAGATACGCAGTATTTT. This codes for CASSQVASGGAEISTDTQYF.

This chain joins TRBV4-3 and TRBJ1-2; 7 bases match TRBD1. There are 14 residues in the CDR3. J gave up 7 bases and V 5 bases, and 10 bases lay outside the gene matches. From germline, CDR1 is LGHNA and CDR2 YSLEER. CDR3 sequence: CASSSGGGLVGYTF. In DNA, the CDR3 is TGCGCCAGCAGCTCAGGGGGGGGGTTAGTTGGCTACACCTTC.

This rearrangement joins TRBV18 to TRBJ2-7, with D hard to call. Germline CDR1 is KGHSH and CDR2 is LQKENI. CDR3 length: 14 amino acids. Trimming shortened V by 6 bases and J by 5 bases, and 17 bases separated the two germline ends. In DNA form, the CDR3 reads TGTGCCAGCTCCCAGCTAGGTCAATTTGACGAGCAGTACTTC. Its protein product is CASSQLGQFDEQYF.

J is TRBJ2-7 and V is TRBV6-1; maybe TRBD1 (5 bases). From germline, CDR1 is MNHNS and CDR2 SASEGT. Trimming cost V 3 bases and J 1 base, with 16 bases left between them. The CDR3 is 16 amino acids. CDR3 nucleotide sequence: TGTGCCAGCAGTGACTTACAGCTGAAGGGGTCCTACGAGCAGTACTTC. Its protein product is CASSDLQLKGSYEQYF.

CDR3 amino acids: CASSSIPLGGTEAFF. CDR3 sequence (DNA): TGTGCCAGCAGCTCCATCCCGTTAGGGGGGACTGAAGCTTTCTTT. V usage is TRBV7-8 and J usage is TRBJ1-1; perhaps TRBD1 as D (6 bases). Trimming took 4 bases from V and 5 from J, leaving 17 bases between them. This CDR3 is built from 15 residues. Germline V gene sequence: CDR1 SGHVS, CDR2 FQNEAQ.

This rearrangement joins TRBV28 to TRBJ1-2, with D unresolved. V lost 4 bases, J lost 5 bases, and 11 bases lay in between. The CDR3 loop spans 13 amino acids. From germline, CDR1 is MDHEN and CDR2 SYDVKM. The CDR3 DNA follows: TGTGCCAGCAGTTCGGAGGTGTCTTATGGCTACACCTTC. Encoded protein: CASSSEVSYGYTF.

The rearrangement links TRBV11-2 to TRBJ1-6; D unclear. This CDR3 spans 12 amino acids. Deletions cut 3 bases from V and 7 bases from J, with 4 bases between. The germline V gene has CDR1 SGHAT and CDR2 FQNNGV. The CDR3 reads CASSFPNSPLHF. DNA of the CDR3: TGTGCCAGCAGCTTCCCCAATTCACCCCTCCACTTT.

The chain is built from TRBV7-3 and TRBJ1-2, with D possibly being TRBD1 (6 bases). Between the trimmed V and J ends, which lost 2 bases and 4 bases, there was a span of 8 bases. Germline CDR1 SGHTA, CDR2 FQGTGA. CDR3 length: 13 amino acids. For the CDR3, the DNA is TGTGCCAGCAGCTTAGTAGGGGGCTATGGCTACACCTTC. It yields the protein CASSLVGGYGYTF.

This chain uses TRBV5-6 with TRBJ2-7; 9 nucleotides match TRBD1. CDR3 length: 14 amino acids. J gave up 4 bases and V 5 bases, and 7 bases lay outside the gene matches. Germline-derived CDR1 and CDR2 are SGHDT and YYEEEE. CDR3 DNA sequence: TGTGCCAGCAGTTCCGGGACAGGGATTTACGAGCAGTACTTC. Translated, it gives CASSSGTGIYEQYF.

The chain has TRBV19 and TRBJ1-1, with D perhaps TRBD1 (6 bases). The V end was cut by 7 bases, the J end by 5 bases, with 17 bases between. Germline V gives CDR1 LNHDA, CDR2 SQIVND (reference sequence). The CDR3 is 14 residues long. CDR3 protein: CASTNHGGQTEAFF. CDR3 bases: TGTGCCAGTACCAATCATGGGGGGCAGACTGAAGCTTTCTTT.

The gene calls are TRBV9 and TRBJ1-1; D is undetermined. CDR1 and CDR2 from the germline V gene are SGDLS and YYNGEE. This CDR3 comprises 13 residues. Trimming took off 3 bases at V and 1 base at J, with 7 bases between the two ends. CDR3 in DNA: TGTGCCAGCAGCGCTGACCCGAACACTGAAGCTTTCTTT. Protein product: CASSADPNTEAFF.

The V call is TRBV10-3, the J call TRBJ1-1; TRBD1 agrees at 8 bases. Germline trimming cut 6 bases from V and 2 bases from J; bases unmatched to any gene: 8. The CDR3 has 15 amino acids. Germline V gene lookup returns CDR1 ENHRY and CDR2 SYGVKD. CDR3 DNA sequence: TGTGCCATCAGAGGACAGGGAGGAGGAAACACTGAAGCTTTCTTT. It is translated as CAIRGQGGGNTEAFF.

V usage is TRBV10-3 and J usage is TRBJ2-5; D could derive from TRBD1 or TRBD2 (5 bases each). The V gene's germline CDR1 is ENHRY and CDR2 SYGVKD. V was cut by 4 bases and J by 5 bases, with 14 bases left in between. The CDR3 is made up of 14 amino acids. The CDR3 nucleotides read TGTGCCATCAGTGTTCAGGGAGCAGAGGAGACCCAGTACTTC. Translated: CAISVQGAEETQYF.

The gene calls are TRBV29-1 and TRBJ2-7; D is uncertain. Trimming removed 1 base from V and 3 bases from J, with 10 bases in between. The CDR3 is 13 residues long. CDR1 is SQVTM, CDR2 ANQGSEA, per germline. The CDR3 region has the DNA TGCAGCGTTGAAGGGGAATCAGGCTACGAGCAGTACTTC. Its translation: CSVEGESGYEQYF.

The CDR3 reads CASSATGVLNTEAFF. The CDR3 nucleotides are TGTGCCAGCAGCGCCACAGGGGTGCTGAACACTGAAGCTTTCTTT. The chain recombines TRBV9 with TRBJ1-1; 7 nucleotides align to TRBD1. V lost 3 bases and J lost 0; bases outside the gene matches: 5. The CDR3 sequence is 15 residues long. From germline, CDR1 is SGDLS and CDR2 YYNGEE.

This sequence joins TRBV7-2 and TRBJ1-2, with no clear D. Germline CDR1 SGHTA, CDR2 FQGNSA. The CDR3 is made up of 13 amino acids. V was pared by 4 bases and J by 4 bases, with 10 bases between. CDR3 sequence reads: CASSSGRIYGYTF. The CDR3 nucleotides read TGTGCCAGCAGCTCAGGACGGATCTATGGCTACACCTTC. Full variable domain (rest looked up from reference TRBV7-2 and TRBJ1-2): GAGVSQSPSNKVTEKGKDVELRCDPISGHTALYWYRQSLGQGLEFLIYFQGNSAPDKSGLPSDRFSAERTGGSVSTLTIQRTQQEDSAVYLCASSSGRIYGYTFGSGTRLTVV.

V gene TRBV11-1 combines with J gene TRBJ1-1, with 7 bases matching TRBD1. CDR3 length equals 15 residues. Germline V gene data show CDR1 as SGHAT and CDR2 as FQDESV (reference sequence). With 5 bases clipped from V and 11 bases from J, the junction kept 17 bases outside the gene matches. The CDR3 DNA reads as TGTGCCAGCAGCCCCCGACAGGGAGACTTCGTGAAGGCTTTCTTT. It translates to CASSPRQGDFVKAFF.

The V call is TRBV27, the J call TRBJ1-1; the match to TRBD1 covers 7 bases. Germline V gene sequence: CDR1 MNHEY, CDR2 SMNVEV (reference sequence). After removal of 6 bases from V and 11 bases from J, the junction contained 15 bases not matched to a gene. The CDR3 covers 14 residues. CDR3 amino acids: CASSPTGATIQAFF. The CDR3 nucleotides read TGTGCCAGCAGCCCCACAGGGGCCACGATCCAGGCTTTCTTT.

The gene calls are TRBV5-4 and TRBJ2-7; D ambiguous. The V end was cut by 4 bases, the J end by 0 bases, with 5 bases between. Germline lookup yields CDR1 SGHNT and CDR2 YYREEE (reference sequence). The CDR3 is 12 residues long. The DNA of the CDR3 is TGTGCCAGCAGCGGTAGCTCCTACGAGCAGTACTTC. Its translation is CASSGSSYEQYF.

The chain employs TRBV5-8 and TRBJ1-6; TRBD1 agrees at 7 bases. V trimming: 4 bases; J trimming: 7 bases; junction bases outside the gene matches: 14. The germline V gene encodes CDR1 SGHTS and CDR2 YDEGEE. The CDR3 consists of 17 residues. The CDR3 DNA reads TGTGCCAGCAGCATACGACAGGGTTCGTTTTTAAATTCACCCCTCCACTTT. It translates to CASSIRQGSFLNSPLHF. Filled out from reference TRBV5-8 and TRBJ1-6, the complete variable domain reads EAGVTQSPTHLIKTRGQQATLRCSPISGHTSVYWYQQALGLGLQFLLWYDEGEERNRGNFPPRFSGRQFPNYSSELNVNALELEDSALYLCASSIRQGSFLNSPLHFGNGTRLTVT.

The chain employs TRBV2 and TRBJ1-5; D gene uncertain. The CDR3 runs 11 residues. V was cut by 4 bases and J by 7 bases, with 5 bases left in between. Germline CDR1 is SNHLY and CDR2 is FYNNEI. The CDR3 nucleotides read TGTGCCAGCAGTGGAGGACAGCCCCAGCATTTT. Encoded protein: CASSGGQPQHF.